Presented here are 23 T cell receptor beta chains from one specimen sequenced in a study of T cell responses to AZD1222 COVID-19 vaccine listed by TCRdb under 2021. Library preparation was by the immunoSEQ multiplex PCR assay. This is the immuneACCESS table as TCRdb keeps it, with only in-frame sequences that have V and J called. A part of the clones is gone; compared with another copy, unresolved V genes explain less than half, and the rest is unexplained. The sample table shows approximately 190,000 clones, and around 94% are seen once. Clones ranked in the top ten supply 1% to 1.5% of the sample. This specimen's time point label, per the study, means: baseline before first vaccination. Here the sequenced sample was peripheral blood, taken on day 0 of AZD1222 vaccination. These receptor sequences come from an adult in good health.

The J gene is TRBJ1-1, the V gene TRBV12-5; D is unclear. The CDR3 is made up of 12 amino acids. Trimming cost V 7 bases and J 8 bases, with 14 bases left between them. Looked up from germline, CDR1 is LGHNT and CDR2 is FRNRAP. CDR3 DNA: TGTGCTAGTGCCCAACCACGACACGAAGCTTTCTTT. Translated, it gives CASAQPRHEAFF.

V and J are TRBV6-5 and TRBJ2-1; D possibly corresponds to TRBD2 (6 bases). Germline V gives CDR1 MNHEY, CDR2 SVGAGI. Trimming took 5 bases from V and 1 from J, leaving 12 bases between them. The CDR3 is 15 amino acids. The CDR3 loop reads CASSPRGFSYNEQFF. In DNA form, the CDR3 reads TGTGCCAGCAGTCCACGGGGGTTTTCCTACAATGAGCAGTTCTTC.

V is TRBV19 and J is TRBJ1-1; D might be TRBD1 (5 bases). Germline assignment: CDR1 LNHDA and CDR2 SQIVND (reference sequence). The CDR3 has 11 amino acids. Trimming removed 7 bases from V and 5 bases from J, with 8 bases in between. The CDR3 is CASIRGTEAFF. DNA for the CDR3: TGTGCCAGTATCCGGGGGACTGAAGCTTTCTTT.

This chain connects TRBV28 to TRBJ1-2, with D uncertain. V was cut by 6 bases and J by 7 bases, with 12 bases left in between. The CDR3 contains 12 residues. The germline gives CDR1 MDHEN, CDR2 SYDVKM. The CDR3 here is CASSPPLSGYTF. The CDR3 coding sequence is TGTGCCAGCAGCCCCCCTCTGAGTGGCTACACCTTC.

V gene TRBV3-1 (or the pseudogene TRBV3-2) combines with J gene TRBJ1-2; no definite D call. V gave up 0 bases and J gave up 9 bases, with 14 bases separating them. The CDR3 extends over 14 amino acids. Per germline, CDR1 LGHDT and CDR2 YNNKEL (reference sequence). The CDR3 region has the DNA TGTGCCAGCAGCCAAGATTTGGTATTCGGGAGCTACACCTTC. Protein sequence: CASSQDLVFGSYTF.

V is TRBV11-1 and J is TRBJ1-5; no clear D. CDR1 and CDR2 (germline): SGHAT, FQDESV (reference sequence). This CDR3 spans 12 amino acids. The V end lost 9 bases, the J end lost 9 bases, and 15 bases lay between the germline ends. CDR3 amino acids: CASSRPGGPQHF. CDR3 coding DNA: TGTGCCAGTTCCCGCCCCGGCGGGCCCCAGCATTTT.

The chain couples TRBV14 to TRBJ1-1; TRBD1 might be the D (5 bases). This CDR3 contains 14 residues. V was cut by 3 bases and J by 6 bases, with 14 bases left in between. CDR1 is SGHDN, CDR2 FVKESK, per germline. Here the CDR3 DNA reads TGTGCCAGCAGCCATAGAGACAGAGGGGCTGAAGCTTTCTTT. This codes for CASSHRDRGAEAFF.

This clone was recorded once. The chain uses TRBV12-3 or TRBV12-4 and TRBJ2-2; D is uncertain. Trimming left V 6 bases short and J 8 bases short, with 13 bases between. The CDR3 runs 13 residues. The DNA of the CDR3 is TGTGCCAGCAGGGGCAGGTTCGGGGGGGAGCTGTTTTTT. This codes for CASRGRFGGELFF.

The chain recombines TRBV4-1 with TRBJ2-1; TRBD2 matches at 15 bases. Germline V gene lookup returns CDR1 MGHRA and CDR2 YSYEKL. V dropped 5 bases and J dropped 1; count of bases not matched to a gene: 9. The CDR3 extends over 19 amino acids. DNA for the CDR3: TGCGCCAGCAGCGACGCCGGGACTAGCGGGGGGTTATCCTACAATGAGCAGTTCTTC. This codes for CASSDAGTSGGLSYNEQFF.

The chain recombines TRBV18 with TRBJ1-1, with D perhaps matching TRBD1 (5 bases). V was clipped by 2 bases and J by 6 bases, with 13 bases between them. This CDR3 is 14 amino acids long. Germline CDR1 is KGHSH and CDR2 is LQKENI. CDR3 in amino acids: CASSPFRVAAEAFF. The DNA for the CDR3 is TGTGCCAGCTCACCATTCAGGGTGGCCGCTGAAGCTTTCTTT.

This chain joins TRBV10-3 and TRBJ2-3, with 7 bases aligning to TRBD2. V was clipped by 2 bases and J by 3 bases; unmatched bases: 11. The CDR3 is 17 amino acids. Per germline, CDR1 ENHRY and CDR2 SYGVKD. CDR3 nucleotides: TGTGCCATCAGTGAGACCCGACTAGCTGCCGGGACAGATACGCAGTATTTT. It specifies CAISETRLAAGTDTQYF.

The V and J genes are TRBV7-3 and TRBJ1-1; D perhaps matches TRBD1 (5 bases). This CDR3 comprises 15 residues. Trimming removed 4 bases at V and 2 bases at J, with 14 bases between. From germline, CDR1 is SGHTA and CDR2 FQGTGA. CDR3 nucleotides: TGTGCCAGCAGCTCCACCGGACACATTAACACTGAAGCTTTCTTT. Translated: CASSSTGHINTEAFF.

This chain links TRBV4-1 with TRBJ1-3; D may be TRBD1 (5 bases). The CDR3 totals 11 residues. In germline, CDR1 is MGHRA, CDR2 YSYEKL. The ends were cut back, 2 bases at V and 11 bases at J, with 7 bases in the middle. The DNA of the CDR3 is TGCGCCAGCAGCCAACGGGGCTCCATATATTTT. Amino acids: CASSQRGSIYF.

The chain recombines TRBV6-2 or TRBV6-3 with TRBJ1-4; D uncertain. The CDR3 totals 11 residues. Germline CDR1 MNHEY, CDR2 SVGEGT. V lost 2 bases, J lost 7 bases, and 2 bases lay in between. The CDR3 sequence: CASSYGEKLFF. CDR3 sequence (DNA): TGTGCCAGCAGTTACGGTGAAAAACTGTTTTTT.

This chain uses TRBV5-6 with TRBJ1-4; maybe TRBD1 (5 bases). Germline CDR1 SGHDT, CDR2 YYEEEE. V was pared by 0 bases and J by 2 bases, with 11 bases between. The CDR3 length is 16 residues. CDR3 sequence reads: CASSLEGYPTNEKLFF. The CDR3 DNA reads as TGTGCCAGCAGCTTGGAGGGGTATCCGACTAATGAAAAACTGTTTTTT.

This clone was observed a single time. The V and J genes are TRBV7-2 and TRBJ1-6, with D unresolved. The V end was cut by 3 bases, the J end by 4 bases, with 10 bases between. The CDR3 runs to 15 residues. Germline-derived CDR1 and CDR2 are SGHTA and FQGNSA. The CDR3 loop is CASSLTRYYNSPLHF. The CDR3 DNA sequence: TGTGCCAGCAGCTTGACTCGCTATTATAATTCACCCCTCCACTTT.

V gene TRBV5-6 combines with J gene TRBJ1-3; 8 bases agree with TRBD1. The CDR3 has 18 residues. Germline V CDR1 and CDR2: SGHDT, YYEEEE. Trimming cost V 4 bases and J 3 bases; bases outside gene matches: 15. The CDR3 region is CASSPGFRTGLSGNTIYF. The CDR3 nucleotides read TGTGCCAGCAGCCCGGGGTTCCGGACAGGGCTAAGTGGAAACACCATATATTTT.

J is TRBJ1-2 and V is TRBV9; 7 nucleotides agree with TRBD1. CDR1 and CDR2 (germline): SGDLS, YYNGEE. The CDR3 has 16 residues. The junction had 13 bases not matched to a gene; V was cut back by 0 bases and J by 8 bases. The CDR3 region has the DNA TGTGCCAGCAGCGTAGATGGGACAGAGTGGCCTCGAGGCTACACCTTC. Its protein is CASSVDGTEWPRGYTF.

The rearrangement links TRBV19 to TRBJ1-1; tentatively, D is TRBD1 (6 bases). Trimming cost V 5 bases and J 1 base, with 14 bases left between them. Germline CDR1 and CDR2: LNHDA and SQIVND (reference sequence). This CDR3 has 15 amino acids. The CDR3 protein is CASSAYGTPNTEAFF. The CDR3 DNA sequence: TGTGCCAGTAGTGCCTACGGGACACCGAACACTGAAGCTTTCTTT.

This chain links TRBV28 with TRBJ1-2; D ambiguous. Germline CDR1 reads MDHEN; CDR2 reads SYDVKM. The CDR3 has 13 amino acids. Between the trimmed V and J ends, which lost 2 bases and 4 bases, there was a span of 8 bases. Written as DNA, the CDR3 is TGTGCCAGCAGTTTAGAGGACTCCTATGGCTACACCTTC. Translating gives CASSLEDSYGYTF.

The chain recombines TRBV6-5 with TRBJ1-1, with 8 bases lining up with TRBD1. This CDR3 has 14 amino acids. Trimming cost V 4 bases and J 1 base; bases outside gene matches: 2. Germline CDR1 reads MNHEY; CDR2 reads SVGAGI. DNA for the CDR3: TGTGCCAGCAGTTCCGACAGGGGGAACACTGAAGCTTTCTTT. As protein: CASSSDRGNTEAFF.

This chain uses TRBV5-4 with TRBJ2-2; D ambiguous. V lost 6 bases and J lost 2, with 8 bases in between. The V gene's germline CDR1 is SGHNT and CDR2 YYREEE (reference sequence). This CDR3 has 13 residues. CDR3 sequence reads: CASMRDNTGELFF. CDR3 coding DNA: TGTGCCAGCATGAGAGACAACACCGGGGAGCTGTTTTTT.

CDR3 bases: TGTGCCAGCAGCCCCCGGGGCCCCACTGGAAACACCATATATTTT. This gives the protein CASSPRGPTGNTIYF. V and J are TRBV6-6 and TRBJ1-3; possible D gene TRBD1, 5 bases. Between the trimmed V and J ends, which lost 6 bases and 2 bases, there was a span of 14 bases. CDR1 MNHNY and CDR2 SVGAGI come from the germline V gene (reference sequence). The CDR3 runs 15 residues.